These T cell receptor beta chains were read from a single sample in a study of kidney transplant recipient with SARS-CoV-2 infection. TCRdb reprocessed the reads with MiXCR, giving one entry per CDR3 protein. In the table there are fewer than 250,000 distinct CDR3 sequences, more than 25% of which are singletons. The starting material was a blood sample, obtained at baseline and between days 110 and 120 from a kidney transplant recipient. The receptors were sampled from a male patient in his 30s who had COVID-19 and was a kidney transplant recipient. A subset of T cells may come from the graft donor. Each CDR3 is given with its conserved first and last residue. A D gene is named only where the DNA matches it firmly. Where a row states a size, it is once, few, many or the class of an expanded clone; other rows omit it.

j_call | v_call | clone_size | d_call | cdr3_aa | cdr3_nt
TRBJ1-2 | TRBV11-2 | many | TRBD1 | CASSDRGKVGYTF | TGTGCCAGCAGCGACAGGGGGAAAGTTGGCTACACCTTC
TRBJ1-2 | TRBV7-1 | - | - | CASSPKYHEGKTYGYTF | TGTGCCAGCAGCCCCAAGTATCACGAGGGAAAGACCTATGGCTACACCTTC
TRBJ1-1 | TRBV3-1 | many | - | CASSIWIPISIRTEAFF | TGTGCCAGCAGCATATGGATTCCCATTTCAATTCGCACTGAAGCTTTCTTT
TRBJ2-7 | TRBV7-9 | many | TRBD2 | CASSSIGGSLTYEQYF | TGTGCCAGCAGCTCCATTGGCGGGAGCCTAACCTACGAGCAGTACTTC
TRBJ1-2 | TRBV5-4 | many | - | CASHSAVPGKTYGYTF | TGTGCCAGCCACTCAGCCGTACCAGGAAAGACCTATGGCTACACCTTC
TRBJ2-3 | TRBV20-1 | few | TRBD1 | CSAADRGFVSTDTQYF | TGCAGTGCTGCGGACAGGGGCTTCGTATCGACAGATACGCAGTATTTT
TRBJ1-2 | TRBV6-2/TRBV6-3 | many | - | CASSDAYCIGKTYGYTF | TGTGCCAGCAGTGACGCGTACTGCATCGGAAAGACCTATGGCTACACCTTC
TRBJ2-7 | TRBV2 | many | TRBD1 | CASSESQGSIYEQYF | TGTGCCAGCAGTGAGTCACAGGGGAGTATATACGAGCAGTACTTC
TRBJ2-5 | TRBV29-1 | many | - | CSVAGGTQETQYF | TGCAGCGTTGCAGGTGGAACTCAAGAGACCCAGTACTTC
TRBJ1-2 | TRBV28 | many | TRBD1 | CASGKLRGQGGYTF | TGTGCCAGCGGCAAACTGAGGGGGCAGGGTGGCTACACCTTC
TRBJ1-6 | TRBV7-8 | - | - | CASSLEGGGSHGSPLHF | TGTGCCAGCAGCTTAGAGGGTGGGGGCAGCCACGGTTCACCCCTCCACTTT
TRBJ2-3 | TRBV6-5 | - | - | CASRTGSDTDTQYF | TGTGCCAGCAGAACGGGGTCTGACACAGATACGCAGTATTTT
TRBJ1-2 | TRBV12-3/TRBV12-4 | many | - | CASRPGLGGYTF | TGTGCCAGCAGGCCGGGCCTTGGGGGCTACACCTTC
TRBJ1-2 | TRBV5-4 | many | - | CASFRAVPGKTYGYTF | TGTGCCAGCTTTCGGGCCGTACCAGGAAAGACCTATGGCTACACCTTC
TRBJ1-1 | TRBV9 | once | - | CARTARGGEAFF | TGTGCCAGGACCGCGCGAGGGGGAGAAGCGTTCTTT
TRBJ1-5 | TRBV20-1 | many | TRBD1 | CSAEDRGFNQPQHF | TGCAGTGCTGAGGACAGGGGTTTCAATCAGCCCCAGCATTTT
TRBJ1-6 | TRBV15 | once | - | CATSRMAATYNSPLHF | TGTGCCACCAGCAGAATGGCTGCCACCTATAATTCACCCCTCCACTTT
TRBJ1-2 | TRBV5-3 | many | - | CARMDRVVRKTYGYTF | TGTGCCAGAATGGATAGAGTGGTGAGAAAGACCTATGGCTACACCTTC
TRBJ1-1 | TRBV20-1 | many | TRBD1 | CSARDRGLSHTEAFF | TGCAGTGCTAGAGATAGGGGGCTCTCACACACTGAAGCTTTCTTT
TRBJ1-3 | TRBV9 | - | TRBD1 | CASSAGQGLSGSTIYF | TGTGCCAGCAGCGCAGGACAGGGACTCTCTGGAAGCACCATATATTTT
TRBJ1-2 | TRBV2 | many | - | CASRLNREANYGYTF | TGTGCCAGCAGACTAAACAGGGAGGCTAACTATGGCTACACCTTC
TRBJ1-5 | TRBV3-1 | many | TRBD1 | CASSPGQGMGESNQPQHF | TGTGCCAGCAGCCCCGGACAGGGTATGGGGGAGAGCAATCAGCCCCAGCATTTT
TRBJ1-3 | TRBV29-1 | many | - | CSVGTGSGNTIYF | TGCAGCGTTGGGACGGGCTCTGGAAACACCATATATTTT
TRBJ2-7 | TRBV2 | many | - | CASIGQNIDYEQYF | TGTGCCAGCATAGGGCAGAATATCGACTACGAGCAGTACTTC
TRBJ2-7 | TRBV10-3 | many | - | CAISGGVAYEQYF | TGTGCCATCAGTGGCGGCGTGGCCTACGAGCAGTACTTC
TRBJ1-2 | TRBV5-5 | many | - | CASGNSVSRKTYGYTF | TGTGCCAGCGGAAACAGTGTCTCGCGAAAGACCTATGGCTACACCTTC
TRBJ1-2 | TRBV12-3/TRBV12-4 | few | - | CASSRACTAGRTYGYTF | TGTGCCAGCAGTCGTGCCTGCACGGCAGGAAGGACCTATGGCTACACCTTC
TRBJ1-6 | TRBV19 | many | - | CASMPRRNSPLHF | TGTGCCAGTATGCCGCGCAGGAATTCACCCCTCCACTTT
TRBJ2-1 | TRBV30 | few | - | CAWSVLSGLAEQFF | TGTGCCTGGAGTGTATTATCGGGGCTAGCGGAGCAGTTCTTC
TRBJ1-1 | TRBV14 | many | - | CASSPTNTGVGTEAFF | TGTGCCAGCAGCCCCACAAACACGGGGGTGGGAACTGAAGCTTTCTTT
TRBJ2-1 | TRBV20-1 | many | TRBD2 | CSADRLAGGSMGNEQFF | TGCAGTGCCGACCGGCTAGCGGGAGGGTCCATGGGCAATGAGCAGTTCTTC
TRBJ2-1 | TRBV7-2 | - | TRBD1 | CASRLGGVPEQFF | TGTGCCAGCAGGTTAGGGGGCGTTCCTGAGCAGTTCTTC
TRBJ2-1 | TRBV28 | many | TRBD2 | CASSPLAGASYNEQFF | TGTGCCAGCAGTCCACTAGCGGGAGCCTCCTACAATGAGCAGTTCTTC
TRBJ2-1 | TRBV6-5 | - | - | CANSRNGLDRRNEQFF | TGTGCCAACAGTCGTAACGGACTAGACAGGCGCAATGAGCAGTTCTTC
TRBJ2-1 | TRBV18 | many | - | CASSPDRNLYNEQFF | TGTGCCAGCTCACCGGACCGAAACCTCTACAATGAGCAGTTCTTC
TRBJ2-1 | TRBV6-4 | many | TRBD2 | CASSIEGSGGPSFF | TGTGCCAGCAGCATCGAGGGATCGGGAGGGCCATCTTTCTTC
TRBJ1-1 | TRBV30 | - | - | CAWNSGPGEASF | TGTGCCTGGAATAGTGGGCCTGGGGAAGCTTCCTTT
TRBJ2-1 | TRBV6-5 | many | TRBD2 | CASQAGGENEQFF | TGTGCCAGCCAAGCGGGAGGGGAAAATGAGCAGTTCTTC
TRBJ1-2 | TRBV7-8 | many | - | CASSCRRFTRKTYGYTF | TGTGCCAGCAGCTGTAGGCGGTTTACCCGAAAGACCTATGGCTACACCTTC
TRBJ2-3 | TRBV12-3/TRBV12-4 | many | TRBD2 | CASSSGLAGADTQYF | TGTGCTAGCAGCTCGGGACTAGCGGGAGCAGATACGCAGTATTTT
TRBJ2-5 | TRBV2 | many | - | CASSGVLGETQYF | TGTGCCAGCAGCGGGGTTCTGGGGGAGACCCAGTACTTC
TRBJ2-2 | TRBV19 | many | TRBD2 | CASVLSGRAPAGELFF | TGTGCCAGTGTTCTTAGCGGGAGGGCCCCCGCCGGGGAGCTGTTTTTT
TRBJ2-3 | TRBV7-8 | few | - | CASSLIASSTDTQYF | TGTGCCAGCAGCTTAATCGCGTCTAGCACAGATACGCAGTATTTT
TRBJ1-2 | TRBV11-3 | many | - | CASSQCTDLGKTYGYTF | TGTGCCAGCAGCCAATGTACCGATCTCGGAAAGACCTATGGCTACACCTTC
TRBJ1-2 | TRBV6-5 | many | - | CASRFQGSGHGYTF | TGTGCCAGCAGATTTCAGGGGTCAGGGCATGGCTACACCTTC
TRBJ1-2 | TRBV7-6 | many | - | CASSSCHESRKTYGYTF | TGTGCCAGCAGCAGTTGTCATGAATCTCGAAAGACCTATGGCTACACCTTC
TRBJ2-7 | TRBV20-1 | many | TRBD1 | CSALPGTGEYEQYF | TGCAGTGCATTACCCGGGACAGGGGAGTACGAGCAGTACTTC
TRBJ1-2 | TRBV5-1 | few | - | CASTPQSVRKTYGYTF | TGCGCCAGCACACCGCAATCGGTTCGAAAGACCTATGGCTACACCTTC
TRBJ1-2 | TRBV4-3 | many | - | CASSIETGRRKTYGYTF | TGCGCCAGCAGCATCGAAACAGGACGTCGAAAGACCTATGGCTACACCTTC
TRBJ1-1 | TRBV29-1 | many | - | CSVKDTEAFF | TGCAGCGTCAAGGACACTGAAGCTTTCTTT
TRBJ2-5 | TRBV10-3 | many | - | CAISETEQETQYF | TGTGCCATCAGTGAAACAGAGCAAGAGACCCAGTACTTC
TRBJ2-5 | TRBV3-1 | many | - | CASSPQNPISFSETQYF | TGTGCCAGCAGCCCTCAAAATCCCATTTCTTTCTCTGAGACCCAGTACTTC
TRBJ1-2 | TRBV24-1 | - | - | CATSRKVSTRKTYGYTF | TGTGCCACCAGTAGGAAAGTTAGTACCAGAAAGACCTATGGCTACACCTTC
TRBJ2-7 | TRBV6-6 | - | TRBD2 | CASSWTSVTYEQYF | TGTGCCAGCAGCTGGACTAGCGTAACCTACGAGCAGTACTTC
TRBJ2-7 | TRBV27 | many | TRBD2 | CASSRSGRRYEQYF | TGTGCCAGCAGCCGTAGCGGGAGAAGGTACGAGCAGTACTTC
TRBJ2-5 | TRBV3-1 | - | TRBD2 | CTSSLRLAGYQETQYF | TGTACCAGCAGCCTGAGACTAGCGGGCTACCAAGAGACCCAGTACTTC
TRBJ2-3 | TRBV19 | - | TRBD2 | CASSSGSKEDTQYF | TGTGCCAGTAGTAGCGGGAGTAAAGAGGATACGCAGTATTTT
TRBJ2-3 | TRBV5-1 | few | - | CASSLTPPGAGTDTQYF | TGCGCCAGCAGCTTGACGCCTCCCGGGGCCGGCACAGATACGCAGTATTTT
TRBJ1-5 | TRBV10-1 | many | - | CASSEKVGANQPQHF | TGCGCCAGCAGTGAGAAGGTAGGGGCGAATCAGCCCCAGCATTTT
TRBJ1-2 | TRBV20-1 | many | - | CSAGGNYGYTF | TGCAGTGCTGGGGGGAACTATGGCTACACCTTC